This is a list of T cell receptor beta chains from one sample in a study of lymphopenia after photon versus proton radiotherapy. Assay: immunoSEQ multiplex PCR; the TCRdb copy retains only in-frame clones and omits some. The data contain about 50,000 clones, 65% to 85% of them singletons. Here the sequenced sample was peripheral blood, taken from a patient treated with photon-based radiotherapy. The receptors were gathered from a man between 50 and 59 years old with gastric cancer. Both conserved end residues are part of each CDR3. Fields, in order: J gene, V gene, clone size, D gene, CDR3 DNA, CDR3 protein. A D gene is named only where the DNA matches it firmly. Clone size is stated in some rows and not others, as once, few, many or a class when expanded.

TRBJ1-5 | TRBV6-6 | few | . | TGTGCCAGCGGCGACAGCAATCAGCCCCAGCATTTT | CASGDSNQPQHF
TRBJ1-5 | TRBV5-1 | few | TRBD1 | TGCGCCAGCAGCTTTTCAGGGGGGAACAATCAGCCCCAGCATTTT | CASSFSGGNNQPQHF
TRBJ2-1 | TRBV6-6 | . | . | TGTGCCAGCAGCACACATGTAGAGCAGTTCTTC | CASSTHVEQFF
TRBJ2-2 | TRBV29-1 | . | . | TGCAGCGTTGTTGGGGGGACAGCCGATACGACCGGGGAGCTGTTTTTT | CSVVGGTADTTGELFF
TRBJ1-2 | TRBV6-4 | . | . | TGTGCCAGCAGTGACTCGGGCTATGGCTACACCTTC | CASSDSGYGYTF
TRBJ1-2 | TRBV2 | . | . | TGTGCCAGCATCACCGAGGGAGGGTCTGGCTACACCTTC | CASITEGGSGYTF
TRBJ2-7 | TRBV28 | . | . | TGTGCCAGCAGTTTAGAATCCTACGAGCAGTACTTC | CASSLESYEQYF
TRBJ2-7 | TRBV5-1 | once | TRBD2 | TGCGCCAGCAGCCCCGGACTAGCGGGGCCCTACGAGCAGTACTTC | CASSPGLAGPYEQYF
TRBJ2-1 | TRBV18 | . | TRBD2 | TGTGCCAGCTCTCCCTCACTAGCGGTGGGAGGACCCAATGAGCAGTTCTTC | CASSPSLAVGGPNEQFF
TRBJ2-1 | TRBV19 | . | TRBD1 | TGTGCCAGTAGTATAGGCCCAGTCAGGGGGCGAATAGCCTACAATGAGCAGTTCTTC | CASSIGPVRGRIAYNEQFF
TRBJ2-1 | TRBV29-1 | . | . | TGCAGCGTTGAAGTGGGGACTCGGTTCCTCTACAATGAGCAGTTCTTC | CSVEVGTRFLYNEQFF
TRBJ1-1 | TRBV2 | . | . | TGTGCCAGCAGGGTGGGAGGGGGTTACACTGAAGCTTTCTTT | CASRVGGGYTEAFF
TRBJ2-7 | TRBV19 | . | . | TGTGCCAGTAGTATAAGGCGGGACTCCTACGAGCAGTACTTC | CASSIRRDSYEQYF
TRBJ2-1 | TRBV4-3 | . | TRBD2 | TGCGCCAGCAGCCAGCGGGAGGGTAATGAGCAGTTCTTC | CASSQREGNEQFF
TRBJ1-2 | TRBV6-1 | . | TRBD1 | TGTGCCAGCAGTGAACCGACAGGGAGTGGCTACACCTTC | CASSEPTGSGYTF
TRBJ2-3 | TRBV7-2 | . | TRBD2 | TGTGCCAGCAGCTTAGTCGGGACTAGCGGGAGCCCAGATACGCAGTATTTT | CASSLVGTSGSPDTQYF
TRBJ1-3 | TRBV4-1 | . | . | TGCGCCAGCAGCCTTGGAGTGGGCTCTGGAAACACCATATATTTT | CASSLGVGSGNTIYF
TRBJ2-2 | TRBV30 | . | . | TGTGCCTGGAGTGTACTGGCGACCGGGGAGCTGTTTTTT | CAWSVLATGELFF
TRBJ1-1 | TRBV28 | . | . | TGTGCCGCAATGGACAGGAACACTGAAGCTTTCTTT | CAAMDRNTEAFF
TRBJ1-3 | TRBV4-1 | once | TRBD1 | TGCGCCAGCAGCCAGGGCAGGGGGTACTCTGGAAACACCATATATTTT | CASSQGRGYSGNTIYF
TRBJ1-5 | TRBV19 | . | . | TGTGCCAGTAGTATACTGCTGTATCAGCCCCAGCATTTT | CASSILLYQPQHF
TRBJ2-3 | TRBV19 | . | TRBD2 | TGTGCCAGTAGTATTATGGGACTAGCGGGAACTCCAGGGACGCAGTATTTT | CASSIMGLAGTPGTQYF
TRBJ1-3 | TRBV6-1 | . | TRBD1 | TGTGCCAGCAGTGAGGGACAGGGGGTAGCTGGAAACACCATATATTTT | CASSEGQGVAGNTIYF
TRBJ2-7 | TRBV11-2 | . | TRBD2 | TGTGCCAGCAGCTTAGATCGGCTAGCGGGAGGGCCCCCCTCCTACGAGCAGTACTTC | CASSLDRLAGGPPSYEQYF
TRBJ2-2 | TRBV18 | . | TRBD1 | TGTGCCAGCTCACCAAGGACAGGGGACCCCGGGGAGCTGTTTTTT | CASSPRTGDPGELFF
TRBJ1-5 | TRBV10-3 | . | . | TGTGCCATCAGTGAGTCGAACAGGGTCAATCAGCCCCAGCATTTT | CAISESNRVNQPQHF
TRBJ2-1 | TRBV7-9 | few | . | TGTGCCAGCAGCAAAACGGCCCAGGGGTACAATGAGCAGTTCTTC | CASSKTAQGYNEQFF
TRBJ1-2 | TRBV18 | . | . | TGTGCCAGCTCACCATCACGGACGGGCGAAAGCCACAATAACTATGGCTACACCTTC | CASSPSRTGESHNNYGYTF
TRBJ1-1 | TRBV29-1 | . | . | TGCAGCGTTGGTAAATCGGGGGGCACTGAAGCTTTCTTT | CSVGKSGGTEAFF
TRBJ1-1 | TRBV14 | . | . | TGTGCCAGCAGCCAAGTCCAGCAGAACACTGAAGCTTTCTTT | CASSQVQQNTEAFF
TRBJ2-5 | TRBV5-1 | few | TRBD2 | TGCGCCAGCAGACGAGTAGCGACTAGCCACCAAGAGACCCAGTACTTC | CASRRVATSHQETQYF
TRBJ2-2 | TRBV2 | . | TRBD1 | TGTGCCAGCACATCCGGGACAGTGAACACCGGGGAGCTGTTTTTT | CASTSGTVNTGELFF
TRBJ2-7 | TRBV7-9 | . | . | TGTGCCAGCAGGGACCTAGGCGGACCATACGAGCAGTACTTC | CASRDLGGPYEQYF
TRBJ2-3 | TRBV6-6 | . | . | TGTGCCAGCAGTTACCCAGGGACAGATACGCAGTATTTT | CASSYPGTDTQYF
TRBJ2-2 | TRBV11-2 | . | . | TGTGCCAGCAGCTTATTTTTTCAGGCGAACACCGGGGAGCTGTTTTTT | CASSLFFQANTGELFF
TRBJ2-2 | TRBV30 | . | . | TGTGCCTGGAGGACCGGCGCCTCTTTAGAGACCGGGGAGCTGTTTTTT | CAWRTGASLETGELFF
TRBJ2-7 | TRBV11-2 | few | TRBD1 | TGTGCCAGCAGTACTTACAGGGGGCGCGGGTTGTACGAGCAGTACTTC | CASSTYRGRGLYEQYF
TRBJ2-1 | TRBV27 | . | TRBD2 | TGTGCCAGCAGTTTAAGAGGTCCAGCGGGGGGGAGGAATGAGCAGTTCTTC | CASSLRGPAGGRNEQFF
TRBJ2-7 | TRBV25-1 | . | . | TGTGCCAGCATCCCGAGCTTAGGCTACGAGCAGTACTTC | CASIPSLGYEQYF
TRBJ2-2 | TRBV28 | once | TRBD1 | TGTGCCAGCAGTTTGGCGGGACAGGGGATGAGGGCCGGGGAGCTGTTTTTT | CASSLAGQGMRAGELFF
TRBJ2-5 | TRBV28 | . | . | TGTGCCAGCAGTTTAGTAGGTTCGGGGACCCAGTACTTC | CASSLVGSGTQYF
TRBJ1-1 | TRBV7-2 | . | TRBD1 | TGTGCCAGCAGCTTGGGACAGCTTGAAGCTTTCTTT | CASSLGQLEAFF
TRBJ2-5 | TRBV18 | . | TRBD1 | TGTGCCAGCTCACCAAGCAGGGGGCCCCAAGAGACCCAGTACTTC | CASSPSRGPQETQYF
TRBJ2-7 | TRBV2 | . | . | TGTGCCAGCAGTGCCGACAAGGGGGAGCAGTACTTC | CASSADKGEQYF
TRBJ1-1 | TRBV6-1 | . | . | TGTGCCAGCAGTGATTTGGGCACTGAAGCTTTCTTT | CASSDLGTEAFF
TRBJ1-1 | TRBV27 | . | . | TGTGCCAGCAGTTTCCTCAGGAACACTGAAGCTTTCTTT | CASSFLRNTEAFF
TRBJ2-4 | TRBV14 | . | TRBD2 | TGTGCCAGCAGCCAAGGACTAGCGGGAGTCGCTTTAGCCAAAAACATTCAGTACTTC | CASSQGLAGVALAKNIQYF
TRBJ1-1 | TRBV18 | . | . | TGTGCCAGCTCACCACTAAGTTTGCGCAGCCCGAACACTGAAGCTTTCTTT | CASSPLSLRSPNTEAFF
TRBJ2-7 | TRBV19 | . | TRBD1 | TGTGCCAGTAGTCCGAGACAGGGATACGAGCAGTACTTC | CASSPRQGYEQYF
TRBJ1-2 | TRBV2 | once | . | TGTGCCAGCCCAGGGGACTTATCTAACTATGGCTACACCTTC | CASPGDLSNYGYTF
TRBJ1-1 | TRBV7-8 | . | . | TGTGCCAGTCGCGAGGGGTGGAACACTGAAGCTTTCTTT | CASREGWNTEAFF
TRBJ2-6 | TRBV7-9 | . | . | TGTGGGTGGTATGGGGCCAACGTCCTGACTTTC | CGWYGANVLTF